The present entry profiles one T cell receptor beta chain with its context. Clones were read by immunoSEQ multiplex PCR, and TCRdb kept only the in-frame ones, dropping some. The table has 200,000 to 250,000 clones, 86% seen once; the top ten hold 5.5% to 6.5%. This specimen comes from a study of blood T cell repertoires in COVID-19. Unmatched junction bases numbered 9, after V lost 2 bases and J lost 5 bases. Germline CDR1 is SGDLS and CDR2 is YYNGEE. The CDR3 sequence is 16 residues long. Sequenced input: peripheral blood. The TCR originated in a woman older than 75 with COVID-19, enrolled during active disease. The V gene is TRBV9, the J gene TRBJ2-3, with 9 nucleotides matching TRBD2. The chain's CDR3 is CASSVIGGGALDTQYF. CDR3 sequence (DNA): TGTGCCAGCAGCGTCATCGGCGGGGGGGCATTAGATACGCAGTATTTT.